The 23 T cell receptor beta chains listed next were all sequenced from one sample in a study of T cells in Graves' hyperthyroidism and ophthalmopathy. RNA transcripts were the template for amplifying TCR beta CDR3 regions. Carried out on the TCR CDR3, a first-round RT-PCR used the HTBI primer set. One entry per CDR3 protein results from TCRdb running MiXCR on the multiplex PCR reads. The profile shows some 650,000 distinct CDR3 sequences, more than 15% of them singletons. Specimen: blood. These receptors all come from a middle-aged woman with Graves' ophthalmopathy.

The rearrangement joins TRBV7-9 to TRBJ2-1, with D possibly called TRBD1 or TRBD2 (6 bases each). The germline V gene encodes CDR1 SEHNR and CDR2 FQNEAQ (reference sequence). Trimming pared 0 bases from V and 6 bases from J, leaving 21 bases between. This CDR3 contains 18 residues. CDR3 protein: CASSLARGGTRYGNEQFF. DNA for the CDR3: TGTGCCAGCAGCTTAGCGAGAGGAGGGACAAGGTACGGCAATGAGCAGTTCTTC.

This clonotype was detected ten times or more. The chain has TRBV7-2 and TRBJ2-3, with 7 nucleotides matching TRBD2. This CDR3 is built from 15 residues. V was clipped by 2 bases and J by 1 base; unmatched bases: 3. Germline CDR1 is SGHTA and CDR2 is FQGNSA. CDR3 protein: CASSLKAGRTDTQYF. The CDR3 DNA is TGTGCCAGCAGCTTAAAAGCGGGACGCACAGATACGCAGTATTTT.

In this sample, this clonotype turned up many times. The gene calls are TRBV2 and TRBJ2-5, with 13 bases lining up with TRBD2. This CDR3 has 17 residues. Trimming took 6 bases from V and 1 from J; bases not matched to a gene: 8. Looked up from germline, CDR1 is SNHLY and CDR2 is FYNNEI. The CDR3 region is CASSSGLAGVLQETQYF. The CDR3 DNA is TGTGCCAGCAGCTCTGGACTAGCGGGAGTCCTCCAAGAGACCCAGTACTTC.

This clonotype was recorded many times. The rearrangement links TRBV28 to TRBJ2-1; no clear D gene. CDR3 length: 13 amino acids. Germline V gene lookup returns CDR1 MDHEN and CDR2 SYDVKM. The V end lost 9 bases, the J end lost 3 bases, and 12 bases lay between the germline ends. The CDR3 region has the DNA TGTGCCAGTACGGGCCACGGCTACAATGAGCAGTTCTTC. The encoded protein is CASTGHGYNEQFF.

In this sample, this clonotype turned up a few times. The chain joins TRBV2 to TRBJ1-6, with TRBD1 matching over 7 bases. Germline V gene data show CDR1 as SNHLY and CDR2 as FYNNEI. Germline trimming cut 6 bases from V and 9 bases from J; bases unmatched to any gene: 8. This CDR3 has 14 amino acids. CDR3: CASRATGASSPLHF. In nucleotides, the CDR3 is TGTGCCAGCAGAGCTACAGGGGCCAGTTCACCCCTCCACTTT.

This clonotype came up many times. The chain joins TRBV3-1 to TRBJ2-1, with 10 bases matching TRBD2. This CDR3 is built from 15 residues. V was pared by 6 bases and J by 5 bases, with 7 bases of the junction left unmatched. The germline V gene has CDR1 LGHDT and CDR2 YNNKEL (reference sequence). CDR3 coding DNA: TGTGCCAGCAGTGGGACTAGCGAGCTTCACAATGAGCAGTTCTTC. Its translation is CASSGTSELHNEQFF.

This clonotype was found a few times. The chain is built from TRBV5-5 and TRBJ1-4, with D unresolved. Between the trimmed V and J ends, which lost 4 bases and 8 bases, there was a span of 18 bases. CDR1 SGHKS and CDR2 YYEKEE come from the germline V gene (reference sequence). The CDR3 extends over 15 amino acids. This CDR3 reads CASSAWTGSEEKLFF. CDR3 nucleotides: TGTGCCAGCAGCGCTTGGACGGGCTCAGAGGAAAAACTGTTTTTT.

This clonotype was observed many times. The CDR3 sequence: CASSPASGDYNEQFF. In DNA, the CDR3 is TGTGCCAGCTCACCTGCTAGCGGGGACTACAATGAGCAGTTCTTC. The chain is built from TRBV18 and TRBJ2-1, with 9 bases that match TRBD2. Germline trimming cut 3 bases from V and 3 bases from J; bases unmatched to any gene: 3. The CDR3 runs 15 residues. In germline, CDR1 is KGHSH, CDR2 LQKENI.

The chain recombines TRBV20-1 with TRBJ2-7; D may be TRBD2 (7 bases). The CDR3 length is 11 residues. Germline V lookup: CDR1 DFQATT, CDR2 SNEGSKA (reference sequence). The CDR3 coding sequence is TGCAGGGGGGGGGGCGCGTACGAGCAGTACTTC. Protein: CRGGGAYEQYF.

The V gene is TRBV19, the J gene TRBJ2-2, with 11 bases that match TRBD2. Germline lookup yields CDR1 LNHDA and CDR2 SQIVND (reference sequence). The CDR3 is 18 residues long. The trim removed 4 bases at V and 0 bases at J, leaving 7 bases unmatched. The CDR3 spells CASSRIGTSGPNTGELFF. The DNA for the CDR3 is TGTGCCAGTAGTAGGATCGGGACTAGCGGACCGAACACCGGGGAGCTGTTTTTT.

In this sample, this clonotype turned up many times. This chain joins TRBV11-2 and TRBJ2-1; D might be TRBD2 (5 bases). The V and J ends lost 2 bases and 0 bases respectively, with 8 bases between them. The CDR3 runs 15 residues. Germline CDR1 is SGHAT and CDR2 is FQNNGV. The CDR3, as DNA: TGTGCCAGCAGCTTACTGGGGAGCTCCTACAATGAGCAGTTCTTC. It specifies CASSLLGSSYNEQFF.

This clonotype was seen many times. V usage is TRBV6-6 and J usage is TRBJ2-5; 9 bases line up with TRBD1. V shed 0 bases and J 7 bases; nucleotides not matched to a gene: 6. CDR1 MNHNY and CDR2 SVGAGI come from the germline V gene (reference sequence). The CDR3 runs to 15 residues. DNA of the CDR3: TGTGCCAGCAGTTACTCGCCCGGGACAGGGAGGACCCAGTACTTC. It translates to CASSYSPGTGRTQYF.

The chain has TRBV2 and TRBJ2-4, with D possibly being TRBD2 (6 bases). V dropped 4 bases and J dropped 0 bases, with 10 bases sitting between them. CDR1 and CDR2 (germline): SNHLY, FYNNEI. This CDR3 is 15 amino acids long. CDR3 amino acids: CASSGAGRAKNIQYF. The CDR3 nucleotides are TGTGCCAGCAGTGGAGCGGGCCGAGCCAAAAACATTCAGTACTTC.

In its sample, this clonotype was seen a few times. For the CDR3, the DNA is TGTGCCAGCAGCACCCACAGGGAGTGGAACACTGAAGCTTTCTTT. Protein product: CASSTHREWNTEAFF. The chain employs TRBV7-9 and TRBJ1-1; a weak D match, TRBD1 (6 bases). The V and J ends lost 5 bases and 1 base respectively, with 14 bases between them. CDR3 length: 15 amino acids. Germline lookup yields CDR1 SEHNR and CDR2 FQNEAQ (reference sequence).

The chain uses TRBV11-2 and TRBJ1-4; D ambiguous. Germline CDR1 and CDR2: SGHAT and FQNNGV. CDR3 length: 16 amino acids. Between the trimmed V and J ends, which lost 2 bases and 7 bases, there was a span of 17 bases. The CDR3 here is CASSLIGPGRLEKLFF. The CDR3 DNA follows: TGTGCCAGCAGCTTAATAGGGCCCGGCAGGCTTGAAAAACTGTTTTTT.

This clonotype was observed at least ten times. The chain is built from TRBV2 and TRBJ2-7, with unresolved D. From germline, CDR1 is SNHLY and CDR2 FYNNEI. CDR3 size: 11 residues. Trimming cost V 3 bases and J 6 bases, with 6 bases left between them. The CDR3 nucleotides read TGTGCCAGCAGTGACCAAGGCGAGCAGTACTTC. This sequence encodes CASSDQGEQYF. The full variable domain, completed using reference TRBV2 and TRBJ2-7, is EPEVTQTPSHQVTQMGQEVILRCVPISNHLYFYWYRQILGQKVEFLVSFYNNEISEKSEIFDDQFSVERPDGSNFTLKIRSTKLEDSAMYFCASSDQGEQYFGPGTRLTVT.

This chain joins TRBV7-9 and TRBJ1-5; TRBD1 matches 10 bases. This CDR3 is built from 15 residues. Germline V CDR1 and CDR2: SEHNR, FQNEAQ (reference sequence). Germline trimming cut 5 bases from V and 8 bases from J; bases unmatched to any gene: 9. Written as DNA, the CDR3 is TGTGCCAGCAGCCCTGGACAGGGGGACGTAGAGCCCCAGCATTTT. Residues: CASSPGQGDVEPQHF.

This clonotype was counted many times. The CDR3 loop reads CASSPTGSADTQYF. CDR3 nucleotides: TGTGCCAGCAGCCCCACAGGGTCAGCAGATACGCAGTATTTT. The chain recombines TRBV2 with TRBJ2-3; D is perhaps TRBD1 (6 bases). Germline V CDR1 and CDR2: SNHLY, FYNNEI. The CDR3 loop spans 14 amino acids. V shed 6 bases and J shed 4 bases, with 14 bases lying between them.

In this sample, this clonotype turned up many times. CDR3 amino acids: CASSAPGTRKAGELFF. CDR3 DNA: TGCGCCAGCAGCGCACCCGGGACTAGGAAGGCCGGGGAGCTGTTTTTT. The J gene is TRBJ2-2, the V gene TRBV5-1; 8 bases line up with TRBD2. The CDR3 runs 16 residues. The V gene end was trimmed by 4 bases and the J gene end by 6 bases; junction bases not matched to a gene: 11. CDR1 is SGHRS and CDR2 is YFSETQ in the germline V gene.

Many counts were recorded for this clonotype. The CDR3 here is CASSLSRQGNYEQYF. The CDR3 bases are TGTGCCAGCAGTTTATCTCGACAGGGGAACTACGAGCAGTACTTC. This chain connects TRBV28 to TRBJ2-7; TRBD1 matches at 8 bases. The CDR3 loop spans 15 amino acids. V shed 1 base, J shed 3 bases, and the junction held 5 bases outside the gene matches. Germline V gene sequence: CDR1 MDHEN, CDR2 SYDVKM.

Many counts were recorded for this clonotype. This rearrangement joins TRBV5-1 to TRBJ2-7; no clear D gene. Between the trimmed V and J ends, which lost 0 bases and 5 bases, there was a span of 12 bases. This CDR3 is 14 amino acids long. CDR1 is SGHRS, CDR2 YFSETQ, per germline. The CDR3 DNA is TGCGCCAGCAGCTTGGCCACCCGGGCGGACGAGCAGTACTTC. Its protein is CASSLATRADEQYF.

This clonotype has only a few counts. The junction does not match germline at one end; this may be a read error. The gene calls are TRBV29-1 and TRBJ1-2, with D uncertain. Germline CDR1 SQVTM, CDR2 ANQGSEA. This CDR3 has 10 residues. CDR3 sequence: CSVDESPGSF. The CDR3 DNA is TGCAGCGTCGATGAATCCCCGGGGTCCTTC.

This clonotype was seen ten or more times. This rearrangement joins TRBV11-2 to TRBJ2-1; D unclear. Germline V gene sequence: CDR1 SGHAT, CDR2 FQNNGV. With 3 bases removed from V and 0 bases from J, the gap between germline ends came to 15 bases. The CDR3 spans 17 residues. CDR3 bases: TGTGCCAGCAGCTTTAAGCTAGACCACCTCTCCTACAATGAGCAGTTCTTC. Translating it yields CASSFKLDHLSYNEQFF.